The 5 T cell receptor beta chains listed next were all sequenced from one sample in a study of T cells after yellow fever vaccination. A single record per CDR3 protein comes from TCRdb applying MiXCR to the 5' RACE reads. The sample contains about 130,000 distinct CDR3 sequences, 8.9% of which appear only once. Specimen: CD8+ T cells sorted from PBMCs, collected on the day of the yellow fever booster vaccination. These receptors all stem from a man between 18 and 29 years old who received the YFV17D yellow fever vaccine.

The CDR3 protein is CSARVRGALGYTF. The CDR3 DNA sequence: TGCAGTGCTCGGGTGCGGGGGGCGTTAGGCTACACCTTC. The J gene is TRBJ1-2, the V gene TRBV20-1; D is possibly TRBD1 (6 bases). CDR3 length equals 13 residues. V lost 5 bases and J 8 bases, leaving 18 bases between the germline ends. Germline V gene lookup returns CDR1 DFQATT and CDR2 SNEGSKA (reference sequence).

This clonotype was observed many times. The chain couples TRBV4-2 to TRBJ1-1; D perhaps matches TRBD1 (5 bases). The CDR3 is 13 residues long. Germline V gene sequence: CDR1 LGHNA, CDR2 YNFKEQ. V dropped 4 bases and J dropped 4 bases, with 10 bases sitting between them. The CDR3 region is CASSPNGGTEAFF. CDR3 coding DNA: TGTGCCAGCAGCCCAAACGGGGGCACTGAAGCTTTCTTT.

V usage is TRBV3-1 and J usage is TRBJ2-1; 7 nucleotides agree with TRBD1. Looked up from germline, CDR1 is LGHDT and CDR2 is YNNKEL (reference sequence). CDR3 length equals 14 residues. V was pared by 3 bases and J by 8 bases, with 7 bases of the junction left unmatched. DNA of the CDR3: TGTGCCAGCAGCCACCCGGGACAGAGATATGAGCAGTTCTTC. Translated: CASSHPGQRYEQFF.

With respect to this clonotype: Just one base apart from a much larger clone, this may be a read error. The chain employs TRBV20-1 and TRBJ2-5; 9 bases align to TRBD2. This CDR3 has 14 residues. CDR1 DFQATT and CDR2 SNEGSKA come from the germline V gene (reference sequence). V was pared by 5 bases and J by 1 base, with 5 bases of the junction left unmatched. The chain's CDR3 is CSAASGAPQETQYF. DNA for the CDR3: TGCAGTGCTGCTAGCGGGGCACCCCAAGAGACCCAGTACTTC.

This clonotype has at least ten counts. This chain connects TRBV4-1 to TRBJ1-1; no firm D call. The CDR3 extends over 13 amino acids. Germline values: CDR1 MGHRA, CDR2 YSYEKL. Deletions cut 1 base from V and 11 bases from J, with 14 bases between. The CDR3 here is CASSQVEVAAAFF. The CDR3 DNA sequence: TGCGCCAGCAGCCAAGTAGAAGTCGCGGCCGCTTTCTTT.